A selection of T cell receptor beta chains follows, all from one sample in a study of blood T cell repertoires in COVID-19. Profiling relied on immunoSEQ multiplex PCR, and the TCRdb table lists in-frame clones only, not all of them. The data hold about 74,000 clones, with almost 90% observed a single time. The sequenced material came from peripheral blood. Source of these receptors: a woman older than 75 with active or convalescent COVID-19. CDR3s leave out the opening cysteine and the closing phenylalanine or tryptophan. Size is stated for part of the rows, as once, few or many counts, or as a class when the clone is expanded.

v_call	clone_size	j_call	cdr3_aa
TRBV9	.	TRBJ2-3	ASSVNRMSTDTQY
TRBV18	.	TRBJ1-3	ASSRQGAENTIY
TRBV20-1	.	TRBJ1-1	SAFRTDEAF
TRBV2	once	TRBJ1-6	ASGTGGSSYNSPLH
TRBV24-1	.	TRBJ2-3	ATSDSHPGLAQDTQY
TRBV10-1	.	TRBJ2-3	ASSESGQGLSDTQY
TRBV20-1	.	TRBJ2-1	SAWAFNEQF
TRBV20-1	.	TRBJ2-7	SASGNLAGGGEQY
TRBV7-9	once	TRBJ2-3	ASSPPGQGWDTQY
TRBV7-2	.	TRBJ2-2	ASSFGAPPALF
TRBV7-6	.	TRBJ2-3	ASSSHRGLPDTQY
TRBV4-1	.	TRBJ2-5	ASSQEGLAGRQETQY
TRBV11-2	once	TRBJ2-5	ASSPVPGVDQY
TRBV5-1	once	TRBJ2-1	ASSLSRNNEQF
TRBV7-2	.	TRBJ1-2	ASSLFGTADGYT
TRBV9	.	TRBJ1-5	ASSLGTGGANQPQH
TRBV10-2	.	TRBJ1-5	ASKSRPRNQPQH
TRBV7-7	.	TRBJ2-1	ASSHSGVFSEQF
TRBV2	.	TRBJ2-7	ASSEGTSAYEQY
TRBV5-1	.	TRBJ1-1	ASSLGQGLMAEAF
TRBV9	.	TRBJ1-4	ASSPQGGGWNEKLF
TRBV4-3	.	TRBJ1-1	ASSQDLNRAKEAF
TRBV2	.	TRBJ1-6	ASSEGRPSSNSPLH
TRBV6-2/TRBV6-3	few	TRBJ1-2	ASSSPGWGLGYT
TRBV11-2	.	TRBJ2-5	ASSSSGVVETQY
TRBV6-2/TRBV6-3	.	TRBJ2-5	ASSRQGSRETQY
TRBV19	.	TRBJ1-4	ASSIGGSDAEKLF
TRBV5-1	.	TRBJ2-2	ASSLTVNTGELF
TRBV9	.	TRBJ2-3	ASSGWSGRPTDTQY
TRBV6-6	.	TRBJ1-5	ASSSGGQGEGQPQH